The clone carrying this TCR beta chain turned up a few times. Its specificity is not known. V was shortened by 5 bases and J by 3 bases, with 20 bases between the two germline ends. CDR3 length: 17 amino acids. CDR1 and CDR2 from the germline V gene are SEHNR and FQNEAQ (reference sequence). Using its own MiXCR run on the reads, TCRdb lists one record per CDR3 protein. This sample carries 800,000 to 950,000 distinct CDR3 sequences, approximately 30% of them seen once, and the ten largest clones take around 12%. This entry comes from a study of T cell repertoires in cytomegalovirus infection. General study points: Summed frequency of public TCR beta families distinguished CMV carriers with the relevant HLA.

This chain links TRBV7-9 with TRBJ1-5, with D unresolved. The origin of this receptor is a human donor in good health (CMV status not recorded). Some clones in this sample may be carry-over from other donors' samples. The sequencing here drew on cultured CD8+ T cells from PBMCs, taken from culture after CMV antigen stimulation. The CDR3 here is CASSLVSTTGFNQPQHF. The DNA of the CDR3 is TGTGCCAGCAGCCTAGTATCAACAACCGGATTCAATCAGCCCCAGCATTTT.